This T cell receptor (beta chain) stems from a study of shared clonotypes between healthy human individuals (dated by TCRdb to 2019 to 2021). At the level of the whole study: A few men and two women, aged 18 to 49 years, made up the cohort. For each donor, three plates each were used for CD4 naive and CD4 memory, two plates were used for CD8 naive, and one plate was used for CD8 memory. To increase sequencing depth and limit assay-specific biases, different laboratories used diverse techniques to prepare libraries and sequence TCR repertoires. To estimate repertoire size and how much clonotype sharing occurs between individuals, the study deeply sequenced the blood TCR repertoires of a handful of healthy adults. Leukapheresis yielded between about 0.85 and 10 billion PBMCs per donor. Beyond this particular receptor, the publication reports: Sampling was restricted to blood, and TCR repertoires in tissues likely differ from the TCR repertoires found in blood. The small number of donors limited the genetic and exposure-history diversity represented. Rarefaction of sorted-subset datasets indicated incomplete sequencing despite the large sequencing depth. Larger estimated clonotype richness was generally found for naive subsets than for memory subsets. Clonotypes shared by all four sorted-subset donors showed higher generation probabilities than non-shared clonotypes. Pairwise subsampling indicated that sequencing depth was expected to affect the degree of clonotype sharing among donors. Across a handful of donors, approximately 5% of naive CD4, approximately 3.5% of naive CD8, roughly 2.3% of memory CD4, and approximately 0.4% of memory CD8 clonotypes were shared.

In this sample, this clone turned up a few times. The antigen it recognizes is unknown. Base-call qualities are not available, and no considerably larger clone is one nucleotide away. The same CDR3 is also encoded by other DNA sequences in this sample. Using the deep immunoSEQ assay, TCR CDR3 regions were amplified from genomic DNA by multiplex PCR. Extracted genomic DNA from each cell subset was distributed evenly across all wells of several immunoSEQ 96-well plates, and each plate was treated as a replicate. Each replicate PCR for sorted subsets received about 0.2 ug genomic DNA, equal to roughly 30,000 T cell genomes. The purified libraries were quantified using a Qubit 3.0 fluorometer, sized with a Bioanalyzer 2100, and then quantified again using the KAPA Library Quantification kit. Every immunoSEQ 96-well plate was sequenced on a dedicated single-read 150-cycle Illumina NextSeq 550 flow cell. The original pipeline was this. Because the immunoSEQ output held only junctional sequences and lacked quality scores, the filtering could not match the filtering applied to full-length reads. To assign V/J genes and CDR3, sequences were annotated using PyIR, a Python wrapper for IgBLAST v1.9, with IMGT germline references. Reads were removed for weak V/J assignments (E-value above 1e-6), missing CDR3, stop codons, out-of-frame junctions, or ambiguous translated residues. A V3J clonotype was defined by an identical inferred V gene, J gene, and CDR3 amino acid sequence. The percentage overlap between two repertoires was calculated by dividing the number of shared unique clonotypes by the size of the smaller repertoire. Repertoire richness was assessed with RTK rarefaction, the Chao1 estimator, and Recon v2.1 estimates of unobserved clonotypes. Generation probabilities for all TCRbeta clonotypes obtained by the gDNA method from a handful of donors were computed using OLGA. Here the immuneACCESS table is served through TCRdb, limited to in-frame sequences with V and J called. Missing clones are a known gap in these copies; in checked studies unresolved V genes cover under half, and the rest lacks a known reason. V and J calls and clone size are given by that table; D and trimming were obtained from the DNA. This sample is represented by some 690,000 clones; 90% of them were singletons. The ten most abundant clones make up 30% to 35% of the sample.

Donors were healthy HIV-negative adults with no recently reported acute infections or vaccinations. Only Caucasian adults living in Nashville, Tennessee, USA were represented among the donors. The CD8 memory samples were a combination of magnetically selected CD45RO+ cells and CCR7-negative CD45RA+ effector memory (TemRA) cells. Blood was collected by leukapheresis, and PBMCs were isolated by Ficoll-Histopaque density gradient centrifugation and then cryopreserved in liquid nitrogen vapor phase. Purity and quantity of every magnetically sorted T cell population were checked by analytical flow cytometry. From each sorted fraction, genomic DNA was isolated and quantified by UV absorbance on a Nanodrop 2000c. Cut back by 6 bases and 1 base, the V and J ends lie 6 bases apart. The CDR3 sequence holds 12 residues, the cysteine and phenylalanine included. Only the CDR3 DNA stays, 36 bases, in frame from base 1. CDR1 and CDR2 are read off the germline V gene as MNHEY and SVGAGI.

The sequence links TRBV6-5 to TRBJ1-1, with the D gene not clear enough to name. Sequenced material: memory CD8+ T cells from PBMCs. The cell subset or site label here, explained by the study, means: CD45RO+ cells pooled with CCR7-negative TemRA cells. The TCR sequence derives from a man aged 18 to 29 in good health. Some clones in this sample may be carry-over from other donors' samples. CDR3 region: CASRLGNTEAFF. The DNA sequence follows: TGTGCCAGCAGACTCGGGAACACTGAAGCTTTCTTT.